This TCR beta chain stems from a study of blood T cell repertoires in COVID-19. Study-level information: PBMCs, B-cell-depleted T cells, or T cells were the source of the cDNA or gDNA that made up the material.

A few counts support this clone. Looked up from germline, CDR1 is SGDLS and CDR2 is YYNGEE. This CDR3 region has 16 residues. J gave up 2 bases and V 4 bases, and 10 bases lay outside the gene matches. Seattle patient enrollment occurred during active infection, with longitudinal follow-up thereafter. Some clones are missing from TCRdb's copy, which holds only in-frame ones; the method was immunoSEQ multiplex PCR. The data show more than 80,000 clones, around 78% seen once. The material sequenced was peripheral blood. This chain connects TRBV9 to TRBJ1-2, with TRBD1 matching 8 bases. This receptor was obtained from a man older than 75 with COVID-19, enrolled during active disease. The DNA of the CDR3 is TGTGCCAGCAGCCGAGGACAGGGCGATTACAACTATGGCTACACCTTC. Translation: CASSRGQGDYNYGYTF.